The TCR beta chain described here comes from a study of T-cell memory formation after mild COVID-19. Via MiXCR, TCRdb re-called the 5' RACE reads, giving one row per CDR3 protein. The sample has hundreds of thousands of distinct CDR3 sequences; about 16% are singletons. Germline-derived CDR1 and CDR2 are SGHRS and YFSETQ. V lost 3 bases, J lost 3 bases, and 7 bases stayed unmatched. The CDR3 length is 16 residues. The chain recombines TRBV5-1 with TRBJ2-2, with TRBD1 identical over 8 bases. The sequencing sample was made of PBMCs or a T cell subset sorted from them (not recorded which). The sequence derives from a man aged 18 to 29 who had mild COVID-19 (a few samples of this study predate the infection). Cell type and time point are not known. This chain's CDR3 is CASSWRTGQDTGELFF. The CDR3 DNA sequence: TGCGCCAGCAGCTGGAGGACGGGACAGGACACCGGGGAGCTGTTTTTT.